These T cell receptor beta chains were read from a single sample in a study of blood T cells in healthy people across ages. TCRdb reprocessed the 5' RACE reads via MiXCR and lists one record per CDR3 protein. The table has roughly 680,000 distinct CDR3 sequences, approximately 50% seen once. Sequenced input: blood. Every receptor here comes from a woman aged 60 to 75 in good health. CDR3s include the opening cysteine and the closing phenylalanine or tryptophan. A D gene is named only where the DNA matches it firmly. Some rows have no size entry. The others give once, few or many, or a class for an expanded clone.

many	-	TRBV20-1	TRBJ2-3	CSARDETGLPRQYF
few	TRBD2	TRBV20-1	TRBJ2-3	CSARGAGETTDTQYF
-	-	TRBV27	TRBJ2-7	CASSLRDGATYEQYF
-	-	TRBV19	TRBJ2-4	CASRVQGIAKNIQYF
few	TRBD1	TRBV10-3	TRBJ2-7	CAISVGGTGIHEQYF
-	TRBD2	TRBV6-6	TRBJ2-1	CASSYPRSGGGNEQFF
once	TRBD2	TRBV7-2	TRBJ2-4	CASSLVSSGSVKNIQYF
-	-	TRBV27	-	CASSRSGPMFSETQYF
once	-	TRBV6-6	TRBJ2-1	CASSLGTARYNEQFF
once	-	TRBV3-1	TRBJ1-2	CASSQSSANYGHTF
-	-	TRBV5-1	TRBJ2-5	CASSLERGQQETQYF
-	-	TRBV3-1	TRBJ2-5	CASSQGASRYQETQYF
few	-	TRBV4-1	TRBJ2-3	CASSHQIPDTQYF
-	-	TRBV14	TRBJ2-3	CASSLPDTDTQYF
-	TRBD2	TRBV4-2	TRBJ2-2	CASSQGGSGTGELFF
-	-	TRBV20-1	TRBJ1-2	CSARDRIYGYTF
-	-	TRBV12-3/TRBV12-4	TRBJ1-5	CASRRGVGSNQPQHF
-	-	TRBV5-1	-	CASSLEPGLAETQYF
few	TRBD2	TRBV11-2	-	CASSTSAGSGETQYF
-	-	TRBV20-1	TRBJ2-1	CSARLTASVYNEQFF
-	-	TRBV6-6	TRBJ1-2	CASRVGLQLYYGYTF
few	TRBD2	TRBV4-3	TRBJ2-5	CASSPTRAGGPEIQYF
-	-	TRBV5-1	-	CASSSGADYEQYF
-	TRBD1	TRBV7-2	TRBJ1-5	CASSLPGQNQPQHF
many	TRBD1	TRBV29-1	TRBJ2-7	CSARDSYEQYF
-	-	TRBV27	TRBJ2-5	CASSFGWAAKNEQYF
-	TRBD2	TRBV20-1	TRBJ2-1	CSAPPTFGQREAFKLSYNEQFF
once	-	TRBV20-1	TRBJ2-1	CSARLRGVYNEQFF
-	TRBD1	TRBV2	TRBJ1-2	CASGQGRGGYTF
-	TRBD2	TRBV5-1	TRBJ2-5	CASSSGTNAENEQYF
few	-	TRBV7-8	TRBJ2-1	CASSLRGPITNEQFF
-	TRBD1	TRBV10-2	TRBJ1-5	CATADRVFNQPQHF
-	TRBD2	TRBV29-1	TRBJ2-1	CSVIVTSGTVYNEQFF
few	TRBD1	TRBV4-2	TRBJ1-4	CASSRGQGGLGEKLFF
-	-	TRBV2	TRBJ1-2	CASSMGRNNYGYTF
-	TRBD2	TRBV15	TRBJ2-3	CATSRTAGALTDTQYF
-	-	TRBV27	TRBJ2-6	CASTAGTSGANVLTF
-	-	TRBV6-1	-	CASSERGGTNYEQYF
few	-	TRBV9	TRBJ2-1	CASSVGYPDEQFF
-	-	TRBV24-1	TRBJ2-2	CATSVQGTGELFF
few	TRBD1	TRBV12-3/TRBV12-4	TRBJ1-2	CASSLGTGVGGYTF
-	TRBD1	TRBV20-1	TRBJ1-2	CSARDKAWDRGHPGYGYTF
few	TRBD1	TRBV5-5	TRBJ2-7	CASSPAGTAYSYEQYF
-	-	TRBV6-6	TRBJ2-5	CASSYSSGEETQYF
few	TRBD2	TRBV20-1	TRBJ2-3	CSEGLAGLADTQYF
-	TRBD1	TRBV10-3	TRBJ2-7	CAISGTGVSLDSYEQYF
-	TRBD1	TRBV12-3/TRBV12-4	TRBJ2-5	CASSSSGQGFMETQYF
-	-	TRBV7-2	TRBJ2-5	CASSLRGFRETQYF
-	-	TRBV24-1	TRBJ2-7	CATSDTPSGDSYEQYF
-	-	TRBV6-2/TRBV6-3	TRBJ2-5	CASSYPLGGVEETQYF
-	-	TRBV4-3	TRBJ2-1	CASSQGRTDNEQFF
many	-	TRBV29-1	TRBJ2-1	CSVGGDWGSSYNEQFF
-	-	TRBV18	TRBJ2-1	CASSPQDYEETQFF
once	-	TRBV29-1	TRBJ1-1	CSVENGRVFNTEAFF
-	-	TRBV29-1	TRBJ1-3	CSVELAGTGNTIYF
-	-	TRBV18	-	CASSPRAAGALTYEQYF
many	-	TRBV28	TRBJ2-7	CASSNRDIYYEQYF
-	-	TRBV28	TRBJ1-2	CASIHGGRGNGYTF